These 26 T cell receptor beta chains were sequenced from one sample in a study of beta chain features in type 1 diabetes. Every bit of the isolated RNA underwent reverse transcription, so sequencing read expressed TCRB transcripts. Clones were read by immunoSEQ multiplex PCR, and TCRdb kept only the in-frame ones, dropping some. The sample has some 660,000 clones, about 14% seen once; the top ten hold less than 0.04%. Antigens of these TCRs are unknown. Findings of the study overall: When Type 1 diabetes patients were examined, their TCRB CDR3s proved moderately but significantly shorter in all four CD4+ subsets.

Sequencing was performed on naive CD4+ T cells from blood. The receptors were gathered from a man aged 18 to 30 with type 1 diabetes.

This clone turned up a few times. This chain connects TRBV5-4 to TRBJ1-2; 9 positions match TRBD1. The CDR3 extends over 16 amino acids. V gave up 5 bases and J gave up 1 base; unmatched junction bases: 9. Per the germline V gene, CDR1 is SGHNT and CDR2 is YYREEE (reference sequence). CDR3 region: CASRVFGQGFNYGYTF. The CDR3 DNA reads TGTGCCAGCAGAGTATTTGGACAGGGGTTTAACTATGGCTACACCTTC.

The CDR3 DNA reads TGTGCCTGGGGACCGCTGAACACTGAAGCTTTCTTT. Translated, it gives CAWGPLNTEAFF. The chain recombines TRBV30 with TRBJ1-1, with unresolved D. Germline V lookup: CDR1 GTSNPN, CDR2 SVGIG (reference sequence). Deletions cut 5 bases from V and 0 bases from J, with 7 bases between. CDR3 length: 12 residues.

V usage is TRBV6-5 and J usage is TRBJ2-7, with 7 bases matching TRBD2. J gave up 2 bases and V 7 bases, and 8 bases lay outside the gene matches. Per germline, CDR1 MNHEY and CDR2 SVGAGI. The CDR3 is 14 amino acids. The CDR3 loop reads CASTIPAGTYEQYF. CDR3 DNA: TGTGCCAGCACAATCCCAGCGGGGACCTACGAGCAGTACTTC.

The chain employs TRBV10-2 and TRBJ2-3; D is unclear. The CDR3 sequence is 12 residues long. The ends were cut back, 2 bases at V and 4 bases at J, with 4 bases in the middle. Germline V gene lookup returns CDR1 WSHSY and CDR2 SAAADI. CDR3 sequence: CASSEIPDTQYF. DNA of the CDR3: TGCGCCAGCAGTGAGATCCCAGATACGCAGTATTTT.

This clone was counted a few times. Other DNA sequences within the sample encode an identical CDR3. The V call is TRBV9, the J call TRBJ2-3; TRBD2 matches at 7 bases. CDR1 is SGDLS and CDR2 is YYNGEE in the germline V gene. The CDR3 has 14 residues. The V segment lost 1 base and the J segment 4 bases; nucleotides outside the gene matches: 3. This CDR3 is CASSVRGSADTQYF. As DNA, the CDR3 is TGTGCCAGCAGCGTACGCGGGAGTGCAGATACGCAGTATTTT.

The chain combines TRBV29-1 with TRBJ1-3; D possibly corresponds to TRBD1 (5 bases). Trimming cost V 7 bases and J 2 bases, with 15 bases left between them. The germline CDR1 and CDR2 sequences are SQVTM and ANQGSEA. CDR3 length: 14 residues. The CDR3 region has the DNA TGCAGCGCTGGGGGGACCGTCGCTGGAAACACCATATATTTT. Translation: CSAGGTVAGNTIYF.

V and J are TRBV29-1 and TRBJ2-1; 7 nucleotides match TRBD1. V gave up 7 bases and J gave up 15 bases; unmatched junction bases: 9. Per germline, CDR1 SQVTM and CDR2 ANQGSEA. CDR3 length: 10 residues. The CDR3 region is CSATTGTPFF. For the CDR3, the DNA is TGCAGCGCCACGACAGGGACCCCGTTCTTC.

This clone has just a few counts. CDR3 DNA: TGTGCCAGCTCACCTACAGGGGAAGCCAACGTCCTGACTTTC. Translated: CASSPTGEANVLTF. The rearrangement joins TRBV18 to TRBJ2-6; 7 nucleotides agree with TRBD1. J gave up 7 bases and V 3 bases, and 3 bases lay outside the gene matches. Germline V gives CDR1 KGHSH, CDR2 LQKENI. This CDR3 is built from 14 residues.

As DNA, the CDR3 is TGTGCCACCAGCAGAGACCCCACAGGGGGGTACGAGCAGTACTTC. This gives the protein CATSRDPTGGYEQYF. This rearrangement joins TRBV15 to TRBJ2-7, with TRBD1 matching over 8 bases. After removal of 0 bases from V and 4 bases from J, the junction contained 5 bases not matched to a gene. The CDR3 spans 15 residues. Germline loops: CDR1 LNHNV, CDR2 YYDKDF (reference sequence). The full variable domain, completed using reference TRBV15 and TRBJ2-7, is DAMVIQNPRYQVTQFGKPVTLSCSQTLNHNVMYWYQQKSSQAPKLLFHYYDKDFNNEADTPDNFQSRRPNTSFCFLDIRSPGLGDTAMYLCATSRDPTGGYEQYFGPGTRLTVT.

The rearrangement links TRBV30 to TRBJ1-2; D is ambiguous. This CDR3 has 12 amino acids. The V end was cut by 3 bases, the J end by 4 bases, with 9 bases between. Germline CDR1 reads GTSNPN; CDR2 reads SVGIG (reference sequence). The DNA for the CDR3 is TGTGCCTGGAGCTCACGACCCTATGGCTACACCTTC. The encoded protein is CAWSSRPYGYTF.

CDR3: CASSILRGDYTF. CDR3 in DNA: TGTGCCAGTAGTATCCTCAGGGGAGACTACACCTTC. This chain uses TRBV19 with TRBJ1-2, with D perhaps TRBD1 (6 bases). V was clipped by 3 bases and J by 10 bases, with 12 bases between them. The germline gives CDR1 LNHDA, CDR2 SQIVND (reference sequence). The length of the CDR3 is 12 residues.

On this clone itself: The sample contains more than one DNA sequence encoding this CDR3. The V call is TRBV5-1, the J call TRBJ2-2; D not certain. V dropped 0 bases and J dropped 1 base, with 4 bases sitting between them. Germline V gene lookup returns CDR1 SGHRS and CDR2 YFSETQ. The CDR3 totals 14 residues. CDR3 protein: CASSLVVNTGELFF. DNA for the CDR3: TGCGCCAGCAGCTTGGTGGTGAACACCGGGGAGCTGTTTTTT.

This clone was observed a few times. The rearrangement joins TRBV9 to TRBJ1-2; D gene unclear. The V and J ends lost 3 bases and 8 bases respectively, with 17 bases between them. The CDR3 runs 14 residues. Germline assignment: CDR1 SGDLS and CDR2 YYNGEE. CDR3 sequence reads: CASSGMTAMGGYTF. The CDR3 DNA sequence: TGTGCCAGCAGCGGAATGACCGCCATGGGAGGCTACACCTTC. Full variable domain (remainder filled in from reference TRBV9 and TRBJ1-2): DSGVTQTPKHLITATGQRVTLRCSPRSGDLSVYWYQQSLDQGLQFLIQYYNGEERAKGNILERFSAQQFPDLHSELNLSSLELGDSALYFCASSGMTAMGGYTFGSGTRLTVV.

The genes are TRBV7-9 and TRBJ2-4; unclear D gene. This CDR3 is built from 18 residues. Germline loops: CDR1 SEHNR, CDR2 FQNEAQ (reference sequence). V lost 4 bases to trimming and J lost 0 bases, with 19 bases between them. The CDR3 spells CASSSTEPLGLAKNIQYF. As DNA, the CDR3 is TGTGCCAGCAGCTCAACCGAGCCCCTGGGTCTAGCCAAAAACATTCAGTACTTC.

This chain connects TRBV30 to TRBJ1-1; D is ambiguous. Germline values: CDR1 GTSNPN, CDR2 SVGIG (reference sequence). V lost 2 bases to trimming and J lost 0 bases, with 7 bases between them. The CDR3 is made up of 13 amino acids. The CDR3 nucleotides read TGTGCCTGGAGTAGGGAACTGAACACTGAAGCTTTCTTT. This encodes CAWSRELNTEAFF.

This clone was found a few times. The chain couples TRBV30 to TRBJ2-3, with D unresolved. This CDR3 region has 15 residues. Germline loops: CDR1 GTSNPN, CDR2 SVGIG (reference sequence). V was trimmed by 2 bases and J by 6 bases, leaving 18 bases between them. CDR3 residues: CAWSPSRWTNDTQYF. The CDR3, as DNA: TGTGCCTGGAGTCCTTCTAGATGGACGAACGATACGCAGTATTTT. Variable domain in full (rest from reference TRBV30 and TRBJ2-3): SQTIHQWPATLVQPVGSPLSLECTVEGTSNPNLYWYRQAAGRGLQLLFYSVGIGQISSEVPQNLSASRPQDRQFILSSKKLLLSDSGFYLCAWSPSRWTNDTQYFGPGTRLTVL.

The genes are TRBV27 and TRBJ2-6; D is unclear. Germline V gives CDR1 MNHEY, CDR2 SMNVEV (reference sequence). Deletions cut 6 bases from V and 0 bases from J, with 6 bases between. The CDR3 is made up of 14 amino acids. CDR3 sequence reads: CASRSSSGANVLTF. The CDR3, as DNA: TGTGCCAGCAGATCAAGCTCTGGGGCCAACGTCCTGACTTTC.

The chain carries TRBV2 and TRBJ1-5; TRBD1 is a possible D gene (6 bases). From germline, CDR1 is SNHLY and CDR2 FYNNEI. The CDR3 covers 13 residues. V was shortened by 8 bases and J by 0 bases, with 8 bases between the two germline ends. The CDR3 nucleotides read TGTGCCAGCGCAGGGGATAGCAATCAGCCCCAGCATTTT. Encoded protein: CASAGDSNQPQHF.

The chain links TRBV4-3 to TRBJ1-2; D unclear. This CDR3 region has 16 residues. Between the trimmed V and J ends, which lost 0 bases and 6 bases, there was a span of 17 bases. The germline CDR1 and CDR2 sequences are LGHNA and YSLEER. The CDR3 DNA follows: TGCGCCAGCAGCCAAGATCGTCCAGAAGGCCTCAATGGCTACACCTTC. Translation: CASSQDRPEGLNGYTF.

This chain connects TRBV5-1 to TRBJ2-6; TRBD2 matches 7 bases. The CDR3 extends over 15 amino acids. CDR1 and CDR2 from the germline V gene are SGHRS and YFSETQ. V lost 4 bases, J lost 8 bases, and 9 bases stayed unmatched. The CDR3 nucleotides read TGCGCCAGCAGCATCGGACTAGACGGTTCCAACGTCCTGACTTTC. Its translation is CASSIGLDGSNVLTF.

This clone was observed a few times. The chain combines TRBV19 with TRBJ2-7; 7 nucleotides agree with TRBD2. V dropped 3 bases and J dropped 7; count of bases not matched to a gene: 15. Germline loops: CDR1 LNHDA, CDR2 SQIVND (reference sequence). This CDR3 comprises 16 residues. The CDR3 nucleotides read TGTGCCAGTAGTATCCACCCCCCTGCGGGAGTCGATGAGCAGTACTTC. Protein: CASSIHPPAGVDEQYF.

The chain joins TRBV5-1 to TRBJ2-5; TRBD1 matches 7 bases. Germline V gene sequence: CDR1 SGHRS, CDR2 YFSETQ. The CDR3 is 11 amino acids. V lost 1 base and J lost 11; bases outside the gene matches: 2. This chain's CDR3 is CASSLSDRQYF. DNA for the CDR3: TGCGCCAGCAGCTTGTCGGACAGGCAGTACTTC.

This clone was found a few times. V usage is TRBV21-1 and J usage is TRBJ1-1; the table calls TRBD1, which could not be checked here. TRBV21-1 is recorded as a pseudogene. CDR3 length equals 14 residues. CDR3 sequence: CASSNGTRNTEAFF. The CDR3 DNA is TGTGCCAGCAGCAACGGGACACGGAACACTGAAGCTTTCTTT.

This clone was counted a few times. V and J are TRBV4-1 and TRBJ2-1, with D perhaps matching TRBD2 (7 bases). The V gene lost 4 bases and the J gene lost 0 bases, with 16 bases spanning the gap. The length of the CDR3 is 17 residues. Germline CDR1 reads MGHRA; CDR2 reads YSYEKL. In DNA, the CDR3 is TGCGCCAGCAGCCTCCTTGGGGGGGCAAGCTCCTACAATGAGCAGTTCTTC. Amino acid sequence: CASSLLGGASSYNEQFF.

The rearrangement joins TRBV28 to TRBJ1-2; D is possibly TRBD1 (6 bases). CDR3 size: 14 residues. The germline V gene encodes CDR1 MDHEN and CDR2 SYDVKM. The germline V and J ends were trimmed by 5 bases and 6 bases, with 16 bases remaining between them. The CDR3 loop is CASSLGWGANGYTF. The CDR3 DNA follows: TGTGCCAGCAGTCTGGGATGGGGGGCGAATGGCTACACCTTC.

The chain couples TRBV7-2 to TRBJ2-7; D unresolved. V was trimmed by 6 bases and J by 1 base, leaving 10 bases between them. Germline CDR1 reads SGHTA; CDR2 reads FQGNSA. The CDR3 spans 13 residues. As DNA, the CDR3 is TGTGCCAGCAGGTTGGGTGCGTCCTACGAGCAGTACTTC. Its translation is CASRLGASYEQYF.